One sample yielded the 24 T cell receptor beta chains listed below, sequenced in a study of T cells after yellow fever vaccination. In TCRdb, the 5' RACE reads were re-called with MiXCR into one record per CDR3 protein. The sample has under 200,000 distinct CDR3 sequences, about 7% seen once; the top ten hold roughly 2.5%. The material was CD4+ T cells sorted from PBMCs, obtained about 5 days after the first yellow fever vaccination. The receptors originated from a young man who received the YFV17D yellow fever vaccine.

This clonotype was counted many times. The chain recombines TRBV12-5 with TRBJ2-3; D is uncertain. Germline values: CDR1 LGHNT, CDR2 FRNRAP. The germline V and J ends were trimmed by 3 bases and 3 bases, with 10 bases remaining between them. This CDR3 has 14 residues. The CDR3 DNA follows: TGTGCTAGTGGTTTCTCAGCCCCGACAGATACGCAGTATTTT. Translation: CASGFSAPTDTQYF. Supplemented by reference TRBV12-5 and TRBJ2-3, the full variable domain reads DARVTQTPRHKVTEMGQEVTMRCQPILGHNTVFWYRQTMMQGLELLAYFRNRAPLDDSGMPKDRFSAEMPDATLATLKIQPSEPRDSAVYFCASGFSAPTDTQYFGPGTRLTVL.

This clonotype has at least ten counts. The V and J genes are TRBV27 and TRBJ2-7; tentatively, D is TRBD1 or TRBD2 (7 bases each). The CDR3 contains 15 residues. In germline, CDR1 is MNHEY, CDR2 SMNVEV (reference sequence). Trimming removed 3 bases from V and 8 bases from J, with 20 bases in between. CDR3 coding DNA: TGTGCCAGCAGTTTTTCGGCCAGGGGGGGGGAAAAGCAGTACTTC. This encodes CASSFSARGGEKQYF.

This clonotype has a count of ten or more. The rearrangement uses TRBV11-3 and TRBJ2-7, with TRBD1 identical over 9 bases. Germline values: CDR1 SGHNT, CDR2 YENEEA. Trimming removed 2 bases from V and 3 bases from J; junction bases left unmatched: 2. CDR3 length equals 14 residues. The CDR3: CASSLQGQGYEQYF. The DNA of the CDR3 is TGTGCCAGCAGCTTACAGGGACAGGGCTACGAGCAGTACTTC.

This clonotype was detected ten times or more. This chain links TRBV12-3 or TRBV12-4 with TRBJ1-2; unclear D gene. Trimming left V 5 bases short and J 7 bases short, with 11 bases between. The CDR3 covers 12 residues. CDR3 coding DNA: TGTGCCAGCAGTCTAGGTGTGGGTGGCTACACCTTC. Encoded protein: CASSLGVGGYTF.

A note on this clonotype: A clone one base away is much larger, so this may be a read error. The rearrangement joins TRBV4-3 to TRBJ1-6; tentatively, D is TRBD1 (6 bases). This CDR3 has 15 amino acids. V was pared by 0 bases and J by 11 bases, with 14 bases between. Germline CDR1 LGHNA, CDR2 YSLEER. Here the CDR3 reads CASSQDRRDNPPLHF. The CDR3 DNA sequence: TGCGCCAGCAGCCAAGATCGAAGGGACAATCCACCCCTCCACTTT.

This clonotype was observed at least ten times. The V and J genes are TRBV12-3 or TRBV12-4 and TRBJ2-5; D is unclear. The CDR3 runs 13 residues. The V end lost 5 bases, the J end lost 0 bases, and 7 bases lay between the germline ends. CDR3 amino acids: CASSLGYQETQYF. In DNA, the CDR3 is TGTGCCAGCAGTCTGGGGTACCAAGAGACCCAGTACTTC.

In this sample, this clonotype turned up many times. The chain links TRBV19 to TRBJ2-1; unclear D gene. The ends were cut back, 7 bases at V and 7 bases at J, with 8 bases in the middle. The CDR3 contains 11 residues. CDR1 is LNHDA and CDR2 is SQIVND in the germline V gene (reference sequence). CDR3 residues: CASTARNEQFF. The CDR3 DNA sequence: TGTGCCAGTACGGCGCGGAATGAGCAGTTCTTC.

In its sample, this clonotype was seen a few times. This sequence joins TRBV11-2 and TRBJ2-2; D is possibly TRBD1 (5 bases). The CDR3 contains 15 residues. Germline CDR1 SGHAT, CDR2 FQNNGV. The V gene lost 0 bases and the J gene lost 9 bases, with 14 bases spanning the gap. CDR3 coding DNA: TGTGCCAGCAGCTTAGATCAGGGAAGCACTAGGGAGCTGTTTTTT. Encoded protein: CASSLDQGSTRELFF. Using reference TRBV11-2 and TRBJ2-2 for the parts outside the CDR3, the full variable domain is EAGVAQSPRYKIIEKRQSVAFWCNPISGHATLYWYQQILGQGPKLLIQFQNNGVVDDSQLPKDRFSAERLKGVDSTLKIQPAKLEDSAVYLCASSLDQGSTRELFFGEGSRLTVL.

This chain connects TRBV27 to TRBJ1-1, with TRBD1 identical over 7 bases. V shed 10 bases, J shed 4 bases, and the junction held 15 bases outside the gene matches. There are 15 residues in the CDR3. Germline V gene lookup returns CDR1 MNHEY and CDR2 SMNVEV (reference sequence). CDR3 sequence: CATITDRLRITEAFF. The CDR3 bases are TGTGCCACCATCACGGACAGGTTGAGGATCACTGAAGCTTTCTTT.

This clonotype was detected ten times or more. The rearrangement links TRBV7-3 to TRBJ1-1; D is unresolved. Germline CDR1 is SGHTA and CDR2 is FQGTGA. CDR3 length: 18 amino acids. V shed 3 bases and J shed 0 bases, with 20 bases lying between them. DNA for the CDR3: TGTGCCAGCAGCTTCCCGACATCCCCGTTCGGGATGAACACTGAAGCTTTCTTT. As protein: CASSFPTSPFGMNTEAFF.

The sample holds many counts of this clonotype. The chain carries TRBV12-3 or TRBV12-4 and TRBJ2-1; D uncertain. V lost 2 bases to trimming and J lost 1 base, with 6 bases between them. The CDR3 has 14 amino acids. The CDR3 loop is CASSLRRSYNEQFF. The CDR3 coding sequence is TGTGCCAGCAGTTTAAGGAGATCCTACAATGAGCAGTTCTTC.

This clonotype was seen many times. This chain links TRBV4-2 with TRBJ1-6; 8 positions agree with TRBD1. Trimming at V came to 6 bases and at J to 6 bases, leaving 13 bases not matched to a gene. The CDR3 loop spans 17 amino acids. CDR1 LGHNA and CDR2 YNFKEQ come from the germline V gene. CDR3: CASRQRLKGQGNSPLHF. The DNA of the CDR3 is TGTGCCAGCAGACAGCGCCTCAAAGGACAGGGTAATTCACCCCTCCACTTT.

The chain combines TRBV7-2 with TRBJ2-3; unclear D gene. Germline V gene lookup returns CDR1 SGHTA and CDR2 FQGNSA. V lost 2 bases to trimming and J lost 2 bases, with 11 bases between them. CDR3 length: 15 residues. DNA for the CDR3: TGTGCCAGCAGCTTACTCCACACCTCCACAGATACGCAGTATTTT. Translating it yields CASSLLHTSTDTQYF.

The chain carries TRBV2 and TRBJ2-5; D gene uncertain. The CDR3 runs 13 residues. Between the trimmed V and J ends, which lost 7 bases and 0 bases, there was a span of 9 bases. Germline loops: CDR1 SNHLY, CDR2 FYNNEI. The CDR3 sequence: CASNQLDQETQYF. The CDR3 DNA is TGTGCCAGCAATCAGCTAGACCAAGAGACCCAGTACTTC.

To note about this clonotype: A much bigger clone sits one base away, suggesting this may be a read error. V is TRBV20-1 and J is TRBJ2-5; maybe TRBD1 (5 bases). CDR1 and CDR2 from the germline V gene are DFQATT and SNEGSKA (reference sequence). Between the trimmed V and J ends, which lost 8 bases and 2 bases, there was a span of 12 bases. This CDR3 spans 12 amino acids. DNA of the CDR3: TGCAGTACCCATGGGGCTCAAGAGACCCAGTACTTC. This sequence encodes CSTHGAQETQYF.

This clonotype was observed a handful of times. This chain connects TRBV5-1 to TRBJ1-1, with D possibly being TRBD1 (5 bases). The CDR3 consists of 15 residues. Germline V lookup: CDR1 SGHRS, CDR2 YFSETQ. V shed 0 bases and J shed 3 bases, with 12 bases lying between them. DNA of the CDR3: TGCGCCAGCAGCTTGGGGGCCCAGGGTGACACTGAAGCTTTCTTT. Its translation is CASSLGAQGDTEAFF. Together with reference TRBV5-1 and TRBJ1-1, the CDR3 gives the full variable domain: KAGVTQTPRYLIKTRGQQVTLSCSPISGHRSVSWYQQTPGQGLQFLFEYFSETQRNKGNFPGRFSGRQFSNSRSEMNVSTLELGDSALYLCASSLGAQGDTEAFFGQGTRLTVV.

This clonotype was seen at least ten times. The chain joins TRBV6-5 to TRBJ2-7, with 7 bases lining up with TRBD1. This CDR3 has 15 residues. Germline V gene data show CDR1 as MNHEY and CDR2 as SVGAGI. Trimming removed 6 bases from V and 3 bases from J; junction bases left unmatched: 11. CDR3 residues: CASRLDREGDYEQYV. DNA for the CDR3: TGTGCCAGCAGGCTCGACAGGGAAGGTGACTACGAGCAGTACGTC.

The V gene is TRBV5-4, the J gene TRBJ2-6; perhaps TRBD1 as D (5 bases). This CDR3 has 15 amino acids. V was clipped by 4 bases and J by 3 bases, with 11 bases between them. Looked up from germline, CDR1 is SGHNT and CDR2 is YYREEE (reference sequence). The CDR3, as DNA: TGTGCCAGCAGCGCCAGGGATTTTGGGGCCAACGTCCTGACTTTC. It specifies CASSARDFGANVLTF.

This clonotype has a handful of counts. CDR3 region: CSASLQGAYEQYF. Here the CDR3 DNA reads TGCAGTGCTAGTCTCCAGGGGGCTTACGAGCAGTACTTC. This chain connects TRBV20-1 to TRBJ2-7, with 8 bases that match TRBD1. Germline CDR1 is DFQATT and CDR2 is SNEGSKA (reference sequence). V gave up 3 bases and J gave up 4 bases; unmatched junction bases: 5. The CDR3 covers 13 residues.

Many counts were recorded for this clonotype. This chain's CDR3 is CATLGEGQGEAFF. The CDR3 region has the DNA TGTGCCACCCTCGGAGAGGGACAGGGTGAAGCTTTCTTT. V is TRBV2 and J is TRBJ1-1; 9 bases fit TRBD1. V lost 10 bases and J lost 7; bases outside the gene matches: 10. CDR3 length: 13 residues. The germline gives CDR1 SNHLY, CDR2 FYNNEI.

The rearrangement uses TRBV10-3 and TRBJ1-1; a weak D match, TRBD1 (5 bases). V was cut by 6 bases and J by 0 bases, with 8 bases left in between. This CDR3 is built from 13 residues. Germline V gene lookup returns CDR1 ENHRY and CDR2 SYGVKD. The CDR3 reads CAIRRGMNTEAFF. CDR3 nucleotide sequence: TGTGCCATCAGGAGGGGCATGAACACTGAAGCTTTCTTT.

There are many counts of this clonotype. The chain is built from TRBV13 and TRBJ1-1, with D hard to call. Germline assignment: CDR1 PRHDT and CDR2 FYEKMQ (reference sequence). V shed 1 base and J shed 3 bases, with 6 bases lying between them. The CDR3 is made up of 13 amino acids. The CDR3 coding sequence is TGTGCCAGCAGCTTAGCAGATTACACTGAAGCTTTCTTT. Residues: CASSLADYTEAFF.

This clonotype has a handful of counts. This chain connects TRBV5-1 to TRBJ2-5; possibly TRBD2 for D (6 bases). Germline loops: CDR1 SGHRS, CDR2 YFSETQ. The V end lost 0 bases, the J end lost 5 bases, and 11 bases lay between the germline ends. This CDR3 spans 14 amino acids. In nucleotides, the CDR3 is TGCGCCAGCAGCTTGGGGGGGGATCTGGAGACCCAGTACTTC. It encodes CASSLGGDLETQYF.

This clonotype was seen repeatedly, ten times or more. This sequence joins TRBV5-1 and TRBJ1-1; D may be TRBD1 (5 bases). CDR3 length: 15 amino acids. V was trimmed by 0 bases and J by 2 bases, leaving 11 bases between them. Germline V gives CDR1 SGHRS, CDR2 YFSETQ. The CDR3 is CASSLVAGGNTEAFF. CDR3 nucleotide sequence: TGCGCCAGCAGCTTGGTAGCGGGGGGTAACACTGAAGCTTTCTTT.